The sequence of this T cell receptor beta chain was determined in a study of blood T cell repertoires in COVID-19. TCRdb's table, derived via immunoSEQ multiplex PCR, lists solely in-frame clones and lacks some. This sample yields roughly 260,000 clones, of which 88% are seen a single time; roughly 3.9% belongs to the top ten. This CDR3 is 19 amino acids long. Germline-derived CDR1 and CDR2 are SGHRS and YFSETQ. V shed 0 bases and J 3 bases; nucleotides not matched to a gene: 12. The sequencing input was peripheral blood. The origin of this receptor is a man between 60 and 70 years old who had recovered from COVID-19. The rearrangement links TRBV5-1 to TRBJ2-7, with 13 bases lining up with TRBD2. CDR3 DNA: TGCGCCAGCAGCTTGGCTACTAGGACTAGCGGGGGAATAGGCTACGAGCAGTACTTC. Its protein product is CASSLATRTSGGIGYEQYF.